This is a list of T cell receptor beta chains from one sample in a study of radiotherapy plus CTLA-4 blockade in lung cancer. The data were produced by immunoSEQ multiplex PCR, yet TCRdb's version contains in-frame clones alone and is incomplete. The sample has over 80,000 clones, 83% seen once. The specimen comprised peripheral blood, sampled from a patient treated with radiotherapy plus ipilimumab. These receptors all stem from a human donor with non-small cell lung cancer who had stable disease on radiotherapy plus ipilimumab. Both conserved end residues are part of each CDR3. The D gene is left open where the match is weak. Clone size is not always given. Where it is, it says once, few, many or a class for expanded clones.

V	D	size	J	DNA	CDR3
TRBV2	-	-	TRBJ2-7	TGTGCCAGCAGTGGCTTTAGCGTCTCCTACGAGCAGTACTTC	CASSGFSVSYEQYF
TRBV7-9	TRBD1	-	TRBJ2-5	TGTGCCAGCAGTTCTTGGACAGGGGGCGAGGAGACCCAGTACTTC	CASSSWTGGEETQYF
TRBV19	-	once	TRBJ1-5	TGTGCCAGTAGTATAGATCGGGATCAGCCCCAGCATTTT	CASSIDRDQPQHF
TRBV5-4	TRBD2	-	TRBJ2-5	TGTGCCAGCAGCTTGGCTAGCGGGGGGCAAGAGACCCAGTACTTC	CASSLASGGQETQYF
TRBV27	TRBD2	once	TRBJ2-3	TGTGCCAGCAGTTTACGCGGACTAGCGGGACGGGCCACAGATACGCAGTATTTT	CASSLRGLAGRATDTQYF
TRBV11-2	TRBD1	-	TRBJ2-7	TGTGCCAGCAGCTTCGGACAGGGCCCCTACGAGCAGTACTTC	CASSFGQGPYEQYF
TRBV9	-	-	TRBJ1-3	TGTGCCAGCAGCGTAGATGTGACAAACTCTGGAAACACCATATATTTT	CASSVDVTNSGNTIYF
TRBV6-5	-	-	TRBJ2-2	TGTGCCAGCAGTTACGAAGGAACCGGGGAGCTGTTTTTT	CASSYEGTGELFF
TRBV28	-	few	TRBJ2-7	TGTGCCAGCAAAGGGACAAGTCCACCCTACGAGCAGTACTTC	CASKGTSPPYEQYF
TRBV5-1	TRBD1	-	TRBJ1-1	TGCGCCAGCAGCTTGGACAGGGGGCTCTTGAACACTGAAGCTTTCTTT	CASSLDRGLLNTEAFF
TRBV6-5	-	-	TRBJ2-1	TGTGCCAGCAGTTATCGGCGGGGAGCCTACAATGAGCAGTTCTTC	CASSYRRGAYNEQFF
TRBV7-9	-	-	TRBJ2-3	TGTGCCAGCAGCAGTGGACGGGGACCCACGGGGGCAGATACGCAGTATTTT	CASSSGRGPTGADTQYF
TRBV5-6	TRBD1	-	TRBJ1-5	TGTGCCAGCAGCCGGGGACAGGGGGGTCAGCCCCAGCATTTT	CASSRGQGGQPQHF
TRBV5-5	TRBD1	-	TRBJ1-1	TGTGCCAGCAGCCGCATAGGACAGGGGGGTACTGAAGCTTTCTTT	CASSRIGQGGTEAFF
TRBV2	-	-	TRBJ2-3	TGTGCCAGCAGTGACCGCGGGATTGGCACAGATACGCAGTATTTT	CASSDRGIGTDTQYF
TRBV6-5	TRBD1	once	TRBJ1-1	TGTGCCAGCAGTTACTCCTTTCGACAGGGTGGCACTGAAGCTTTCTTT	CASSYSFRQGGTEAFF
TRBV14	-	-	TRBJ1-1	TGTGCCAGCAGCCAAGAAATAGGAGGTAGAGCTTTCTTT	CASSQEIGGRAFF
TRBV27	-	-	TRBJ2-1	TGTGCCAGCAGTCCCCTAAGGGGGATTAATTACAATGAGCAGTTCTTC	CASSPLRGINYNEQFF
TRBV7-9	-	few	TRBJ2-5	TGTGCCAGCAGAAGGGAAACCCAAGAGACCCAGTACTTC	CASRRETQETQYF
TRBV28	TRBD1	-	TRBJ2-5	TGTGCCAGCAGTTTACCCGTGCAGGGGGTGAGAGAGACCCAGTACTTC	CASSLPVQGVRETQYF
TRBV7-6	TRBD2	-	TRBJ2-3	TGTGCCAGCAGCCTCTCTAGCGGGAGTAGCACAGATACGCAGTATTTT	CASSLSSGSSTDTQYF
TRBV12-5	TRBD2	-	TRBJ2-7	TGTGCTAGTGGTTTGATTAGCGGGAGGGCCTACGAGCAGTACTTC	CASGLISGRAYEQYF
TRBV7-9	-	-	TRBJ2-1	TGTGCCAGCACCCAGTACAATGAGCAGTTCTTC	CASTQYNEQFF
TRBV6-1	-	-	TRBJ2-5	TGTGCCAGCAGTGAAAAATTTGGGGGAAGAGAGACCCAGTACTTC	CASSEKFGGRETQYF
TRBV10-3	TRBD1	-	TRBJ1-5	TGTGCCATCAGTGATCCCGACAGGGGGGTCCTTCAGCCCCAGCATTTT	CAISDPDRGVLQPQHF
TRBV30	TRBD1	-	TRBJ2-5	TGTGCCTGGTCGAAAAAGACAGGGCAACAAGAGACCCAGTACTTC	CAWSKKTGQQETQYF
TRBV23-1	-	-	TRBJ2-3	TGCGCCAGCAGTCAGGAAACGCAGTATTTT	CASSQETQYF
TRBV27	-	-	TRBJ1-6	TGTGCCAGCAGTTTTCCGGGGTCACCCCTCCACTTT	CASSFPGSPLHF
TRBV6-1	-	-	TRBJ1-2	TGTGCCAGCAGCCCCATGGGGGGAAGCTATGGCTACACCTTC	CASSPMGGSYGYTF
TRBV2	-	-	TRBJ2-3	TGTGCCAGCAGGAGGACCAAGAGCACAGATACGCAGTATTTT	CASRRTKSTDTQYF
TRBV11-3	-	-	TRBJ2-5	TGTGCCAGCAGCTTAGAGCCTAGCGCGGAGACCCAGTACTTC	CASSLEPSAETQYF
TRBV28	-	-	TRBJ2-7	TGTGCCAGCAGTTCCCCGGGGCGTTACGAGCAGTACTTC	CASSSPGRYEQYF
TRBV28	-	once	TRBJ1-3	TGTGCCAGCAGTTTATACCGGGCTAGCTCTGGAAACACCATATATTTT	CASSLYRASSGNTIYF
TRBV11-2	-	-	TRBJ2-2	TGTGCCAGCAGCTTAGGTCAGGGGTGGGCCGGGGAGCTGTTTTTT	CASSLGQGWAGELFF
TRBV6-6	TRBD2	few	TRBJ2-5	TGTGCCAGCAAGGCTAGCGGGGGGGCCAGGGAGACCCAGTACTTC	CASKASGGARETQYF
TRBV6-5	TRBD1	-	TRBJ2-1	TGTGCCAGCAGTTATCGGACAGGGGGCGTCGGCGAGCAGTTCTTC	CASSYRTGGVGEQFF
TRBV5-1	TRBD1	-	TRBJ1-1	TGCGCCAGCAGCCCCGGGAGCACAGGGGTCGGGGAAGCTTTCTTT	CASSPGSTGVGEAFF
TRBV7-2	TRBD2	-	TRBJ2-7	TGTGCCAGCACCGCGGGGGGGCCACGACGCGAGCAGTACTTC	CASTAGGPRREQYF
TRBV5-3	-	-	TRBJ2-7	TGTGCCAGAAGCTTGACAGGAGCTCTCTACGAGCAGTACTTC	CARSLTGALYEQYF
TRBV27	-	-	TRBJ1-3	TGTGCCAGCAGTTTAGGGGGAGGTGGAAACACCATATATTTT	CASSLGGGGNTIYF
TRBV7-9	-	-	TRBJ2-6	TGTGCCAGCAGCTTAGGGCAATCTGGGGCCAACGTCCTGACTTTC	CASSLGQSGANVLTF
TRBV19	TRBD1	few	TRBJ1-4	TGTGCCAGTAGGGGACAGAGCAATGAAAAACTGTTTTTT	CASRGQSNEKLFF
TRBV29-1	-	-	TRBJ2-1	TGCAGCGTCGAACGTCGGGACCCGAGCTCCTACAATGAGCAGTTCTTC	CSVERRDPSSYNEQFF
TRBV30	-	-	TRBJ1-3	TGTGCCTGGAGTGCCCCCCGTCAAGGGGGGAGAAACACCATATATTTT	CAWSAPRQGGRNTIYF
TRBV9	TRBD1	-	TRBJ1-2	TGTGCCAGCAGCGTAGGGGTTACAGGGGTCGATGGCTACACCTTC	CASSVGVTGVDGYTF
TRBV9	-	-	TRBJ2-3	TGTGCCAGCAGCGTAGTGGGGGATACGCAGTATTTT	CASSVVGDTQYF
TRBV5-8	TRBD1	-	TRBJ1-5	TGTGCCAGCAGCTTCACCGGGACAGGGATTGTAGGGCCCCAGCATTTT	CASSFTGTGIVGPQHF
TRBV2	-	-	TRBJ1-1	TGTGCCAGGGCGGGGACAATGAACACTGAAGCTTTCTTT	CARAGTMNTEAFF
TRBV5-1	TRBD1	few	TRBJ1-4	TGCGCCAGCAGCTCCACAGGGGGAGAAAAACTGTTTTTT	CASSSTGGEKLFF
TRBV9	-	-	TRBJ1-1	TGTGCCAGCAGCGTAGATGTTGGCGTGAACACTGAAGCTTTCTTT	CASSVDVGVNTEAFF
TRBV28	-	-	TRBJ2-2	TGTGCCAGCAGACGGTACGGGACTTCGAACACCGGGGAGCTGTTTTTT	CASRRYGTSNTGELFF
TRBV5-4	-	-	TRBJ2-5	TGTGCCAGCAGGCTCGGGGCAGGAAACCAAGAGACCCAGTACTTC	CASRLGAGNQETQYF